Listed below are T cell receptor beta chains from one sample, sequenced in a study of T cell changes during pregnancy in multiple sclerosis. Clones were sequenced by immunoSEQ multiplex PCR, and TCRdb holds only the in-frame ones, with some missing. Counted here are more than 65,000 clones, about 93% occurring once; the ten biggest clones make up more than 0.4%. Sequenced material: CD4+ T cells from peripheral blood mononuclear cells, taken before pregnancy. The source of these receptors is a female donor with multiple sclerosis, enrolled in a pregnancy study. The CDR3 runs from the conserved cysteine through the conserved F or W. The D gene is left open where the match is weak. Only some rows state a clone size, as once, few, many or a class for expanded clones.

j_gene	abundance	d_gene	v_gene	CDR3nt	CDR3aa
TRBJ1-6	NA	NA	TRBV7-2	TGTGCCAGCAGTCGTGGGGGGGCTCAATCACCCCTCCACTTT	CASSRGGAQSPLHF
TRBJ1-5	NA	NA	TRBV19	TGTGCCAGTAGTCGTAACAGGCCTGATAGCAATCAGCCCCAGCATTTT	CASSRNRPDSNQPQHF
TRBJ1-6	NA	NA	TRBV27	TGTGCCAGCAGTTTATCGGTGGCCCGATATTCACCCCTCCACTTT	CASSLSVARYSPLHF
TRBJ1-1	few	TRBD1	TRBV18	TGTGCCAGCTCAGACCGACAGGGGAGGGCTGAAGCTTTCTTT	CASSDRQGRAEAFF
TRBJ1-5	NA	TRBD1	TRBV19	TGTGCCAGTAAGGGACAGCACAATCAGCCCCAGCATTTT	CASKGQHNQPQHF
TRBJ1-1	NA	TRBD1	TRBV15	TGTGCCACCACCCGGGACAGGGGGCGTAATGAAGCTTTCTTT	CATTRDRGRNEAFF
TRBJ1-1	NA	TRBD1	TRBV30	TGTGCCTGGAGTGTAGGACAGGGGGTCTCTGAAGCTTTCTTT	CAWSVGQGVSEAFF
TRBJ2-7	NA	NA	TRBV2	TGTGCCAGCACTTGGCAGGGTAGCAACTCCTACGAGCAGTACTTC	CASTWQGSNSYEQYF
TRBJ2-3	NA	NA	TRBV5-4	TGTGCCAGCAGCAACGCAGGGGCTAGCACAGATACGCAGTATTTT	CASSNAGASTDTQYF
TRBJ2-7	NA	TRBD1	TRBV27	TGTGCCAGCAGGCTTACGACAGGGAACTCCTACGAGCAGTACTTC	CASRLTTGNSYEQYF
TRBJ2-7	NA	TRBD2	TRBV19	TGTGCCAGTAGTATCGGGACTACCAACTACTACGAGCAGTACTTC	CASSIGTTNYYEQYF
TRBJ2-3	NA	TRBD2	TRBV11-2	TGTGCCAGCAGCTTTCTAGCGGGGGGAAATACGCAGTATTTT	CASSFLAGGNTQYF
TRBJ1-1	NA	NA	TRBV2	TGTGCCAGCAGTGGTTTTCGGGGGGAGAGGATGGGGACTGAAGCTTTCTTT	CASSGFRGERMGTEAFF
TRBJ1-2	NA	TRBD1	TRBV19	TGTGCCAGTCTGTCCAGGGGGGATCTCGGCTACACCTTC	CASLSRGDLGYTF
TRBJ1-6	NA	NA	TRBV28	TGTGCCAGCAGTTTTGCCCAGGGACAATCCTATAATTCACCCCTCCACTTT	CASSFAQGQSYNSPLHF
TRBJ2-1	NA	NA	TRBV15	TGTGCCACCAGCAGAGATCGACTTGGCTATGAGCAGTTCTTC	CATSRDRLGYEQFF
TRBJ1-5	NA	NA	TRBV19	TGTGCCAGTAGTATCCGACAGTACAATCAGCCCCAGCATTTT	CASSIRQYNQPQHF
TRBJ2-1	NA	TRBD2	TRBV7-3	TGTGCCAGCAGCCCCGCGGGGGGTCCTAATGAGCAGTTCTTC	CASSPAGGPNEQFF
TRBJ2-1	NA	TRBD2	TRBV6-6	TGTGCCAGCAGGCCTGGACTAGCGGGAGGGGGTGAGCAGTTCTTC	CASRPGLAGGGEQFF
TRBJ2-7	NA	TRBD2	TRBV7-6	TGTGCCAGCAGCTCGGGACTAGAGACAGACGAGCAGTACTTC	CASSSGLETDEQYF
TRBJ1-1	few	NA	TRBV30	TGTGCCTGGAGGGGAGGGGGGCTGGACACTGAAGCTTTCTTT	CAWRGGGLDTEAFF
TRBJ1-4	NA	NA	TRBV30	TGTGCCTGGAGTGTTTCGGGTTCTGGTGAAAAACTGTTTTTT	CAWSVSGSGEKLFF
TRBJ2-7	once	TRBD1	TRBV5-6	TGTGCCAGCAGCTTAGGGGGTGTATCGCGACAGGGCCTCTTC	CASSLGGVSRQGLF
TRBJ1-5	NA	TRBD1	TRBV19	TGTGCCAGTAGTACCCGGACAGGGCGTCAGCCCCAGCATTTT	CASSTRTGRQPQHF
TRBJ1-1	NA	TRBD1	TRBV13	TGTGCCAGCAGCTTTACAGGGGGCCTAGGCACTGAAGCTTTCTTT	CASSFTGGLGTEAFF
TRBJ1-6	NA	TRBD1	TRBV28	TGTGCCAGCAGGGGTACCACAGGGGATAATTCACCCCTCCACTTT	CASRGTTGDNSPLHF
TRBJ1-3	NA	NA	TRBV6-6	TGTGCCAGCAGTTACTCGAGGCCGTCACGAAACACCATATATTTT	CASSYSRPSRNTIYF
TRBJ1-5	NA	NA	TRBV27	TGTGCCAGCAGTTTTTTATCTCCCCCGGGCAATCAGCCCCAGCATTTT	CASSFLSPPGNQPQHF
TRBJ1-6	NA	NA	TRBV5-1	TGCGCCAGCAGCTTGGGACAGTATAATTCACCCCTCCACTTT	CASSLGQYNSPLHF
TRBJ2-4	NA	TRBD2	TRBV7-9	TGTGCCAGCAGCCATAGCGGGGGGACGAACATTCAGTACTTC	CASSHSGGTNIQYF
TRBJ2-7	NA	TRBD1	TRBV28	TGTGCCAGCAGTTTGAGTCAGGGGGCGGGCGAGCAGTACTTC	CASSLSQGAGEQYF
TRBJ2-1	NA	TRBD2	TRBV5-1	TGCGCCAGCAGCTTGGCCCAACTAGCGGGGGGGCGCAATGAGCAGTTCTTC	CASSLAQLAGGRNEQFF